A selection of T cell receptor beta chains follows, all from one sample in a study of CD8+ T cells in alopecia areata. Sequencing was performed with immunoSEQ multiplex PCR; in TCRdb, only in-frame clones are kept and a portion is missing. Of fewer than 250,000 clones listed, around 60% are singletons. The source material was CD4+ T cells sorted from blood, sampled at week 49, from a patient treated with tofacitinib. The source is a human donor with alopecia areata. The CDR3 runs from the conserved cysteine through the conserved F or W. D genes are given only for firm matches.

d_gene: TRBD2; j_gene: TRBJ2-3; v_gene: TRBV7-9; CDR3aa: CASSLGTSGTDTQYF
d_gene: NA; j_gene: TRBJ1-2; v_gene: TRBV27; CDR3aa: CASSLGIWGNYGYTF
d_gene: NA; j_gene: TRBJ2-5; v_gene: TRBV2; CDR3aa: CASSEGVGFGGETQYF
d_gene: NA; j_gene: TRBJ1-4; v_gene: TRBV30; CDR3aa: CAWEQGTNEKLFF
d_gene: NA; j_gene: TRBJ2-4; v_gene: TRBV29-1; CDR3aa: CSVLVAAKTLAKNIQYF
d_gene: NA; j_gene: TRBJ2-7; v_gene: TRBV25-1; CDR3aa: CATGSYEQYF
d_gene: NA; j_gene: TRBJ2-5; v_gene: TRBV5-1; CDR3aa: CASSSAAQETQYF
d_gene: NA; j_gene: TRBJ1-4; v_gene: TRBV30; CDR3aa: CAWSVPGRTNEKLFF
d_gene: TRBD1; j_gene: TRBJ1-1; v_gene: TRBV5-1; CDR3aa: CASSTGQGKNTEAFF
d_gene: NA; j_gene: TRBJ2-6; v_gene: TRBV5-1; CDR3aa: CASSLGQTGANVLTF
d_gene: NA; j_gene: TRBJ1-2; v_gene: TRBV25-1; CDR3aa: CASSDASMGGVGGYTF
d_gene: NA; j_gene: TRBJ2-1; v_gene: TRBV14; CDR3aa: CASSQDSWRNEQFF
d_gene: NA; j_gene: TRBJ1-1; v_gene: TRBV29-1; CDR3aa: CSVTTSGAEAFF
d_gene: NA; j_gene: TRBJ2-1; v_gene: TRBV2; CDR3aa: CASSEVRILYNEQFF
d_gene: NA; j_gene: TRBJ2-2; v_gene: TRBV30; CDR3aa: CAWGPDTGELFF
d_gene: NA; j_gene: TRBJ2-5; v_gene: TRBV6-6; CDR3aa: CASSQKETQYF
d_gene: TRBD1; j_gene: TRBJ1-2; v_gene: TRBV29-1; CDR3aa: CSVEDQGARYGYTF
d_gene: TRBD1; j_gene: TRBJ2-3; v_gene: TRBV2; CDR3aa: CASSEQGAADTQYF
d_gene: NA; j_gene: TRBJ2-3; v_gene: TRBV29-1; CDR3aa: CSVLPGLYTDTQYF
d_gene: NA; j_gene: TRBJ2-1; v_gene: TRBV2; CDR3aa: CASSESFGFIGEQFF
d_gene: NA; j_gene: TRBJ2-5; v_gene: TRBV29-1; CDR3aa: CSTRDSGETQYF
d_gene: NA; j_gene: TRBJ2-7; v_gene: TRBV30; CDR3aa: CAWSAEGYEQYF
d_gene: NA; j_gene: TRBJ1-1; v_gene: TRBV7-3; CDR3aa: CASRPNLGTEAFF
d_gene: TRBD1; j_gene: TRBJ2-1; v_gene: TRBV19; CDR3aa: CASSRARTGSIRNNEQFF
d_gene: TRBD1; j_gene: TRBJ2-7; v_gene: TRBV7-7; CDR3aa: CASSFKTGLEQYF
d_gene: NA; j_gene: TRBJ2-7; v_gene: TRBV5-6; CDR3aa: CASSSVGVHEQYF
d_gene: NA; j_gene: TRBJ1-5; v_gene: TRBV4-3; CDR3aa: CASSQAAGTENQPQHF
d_gene: NA; j_gene: TRBJ1-1; v_gene: TRBV29-1; CDR3aa: CTSSRENTEAFF
d_gene: TRBD1; j_gene: TRBJ1-5; v_gene: TRBV7-8; CDR3aa: CASSLTGTGDQPQHF
d_gene: TRBD2; j_gene: TRBJ2-3; v_gene: TRBV4-2; CDR3aa: CASSQEERGLTDTQYF
d_gene: TRBD2; j_gene: TRBJ2-1; v_gene: TRBV7-9; CDR3aa: CASSLTSGANRDEQFF
d_gene: NA; j_gene: TRBJ2-3; v_gene: TRBV29-1; CDR3aa: CSVAASFRTDTQYF
d_gene: TRBD2; j_gene: TRBJ2-3; v_gene: TRBV2; CDR3aa: CASRPTSGAGDTQYF
d_gene: NA; j_gene: TRBJ2-1; v_gene: TRBV5-7; CDR3aa: CASSPRTIWTYNEQFF
d_gene: NA; j_gene: TRBJ2-3; v_gene: TRBV7-2; CDR3aa: CASSPGPPSTDTQYF
d_gene: NA; j_gene: TRBJ1-1; v_gene: TRBV29-1; CDR3aa: CSVGSISTEAFF
d_gene: TRBD2; j_gene: TRBJ2-3; v_gene: TRBV29-1; CDR3aa: CSVGGLAPREEYF
d_gene: NA; j_gene: TRBJ2-7; v_gene: TRBV5-1; CDR3aa: CASSLAGGREQYF
d_gene: NA; j_gene: TRBJ1-1; v_gene: TRBV30; CDR3aa: CAWIMAGEAFF
d_gene: TRBD2; j_gene: TRBJ2-7; v_gene: TRBV29-1; CDR3aa: CSVQHLTSGSYEQYF
d_gene: NA; j_gene: TRBJ1-2; v_gene: TRBV7-9; CDR3aa: CASSLTKGGYTF
d_gene: NA; j_gene: TRBJ2-7; v_gene: TRBV14; CDR3aa: CASSNEGGQYF
d_gene: NA; j_gene: TRBJ2-3; v_gene: TRBV5-1; CDR3aa: CATRWRDSTDTQYF